The 25 T cell receptor beta chains below all came from one sample that was sequenced in a study of T cells in Graves' hyperthyroidism and ophthalmopathy. Template material for amplifying TCR beta CDR3 regions consisted of RNA transcripts. The TCR CDR3 was amplified in a first-round RT-PCR using the HTBI primer set. In TCRdb, the multiplex PCR reads were re-called with MiXCR into one record per CDR3 protein. There are about 92,000 distinct CDR3 sequences in the sample; under 65% occur only once, and 25% to 30% lies in the top ten. The sample consisted of blood. These receptor sequences come from a middle-aged woman with Graves' hyperthyroidism.

This clonotype occurred many times. CDR3: CASSQERLGGYTF. Written as DNA, the CDR3 is TGCGCCAGCAGCCAAGAGCGGCTCGGGGGCTACACCTTC. This chain connects TRBV4-3 to TRBJ1-2; no firm D call. The V gene lost 0 bases and the J gene lost 8 bases, with 10 bases spanning the gap. Looked up from germline, CDR1 is LGHNA and CDR2 is YSLEER. The CDR3 totals 13 residues.

About this clonotype: The CDR3 ends on some other residue instead of the conserved phenylalanine or tryptophan, so this is likely a read error. V is TRBV7-3 and J is TRBJ2-5; 7 positions agree with TRBD1. The CDR3 totals 14 residues. The germline V gene has CDR1 SGHTA and CDR2 FQGTGA. With 3 bases clipped from V and 5 bases from J, the junction kept 6 bases outside the gene matches. The CDR3 spells CASSLDSRGETQYL. As DNA, the CDR3 is TGTGCCAGCAGCTTGGACTCCAGGGGGGAGACCCAGTACCTC.

The table lists this clonotype with many counts. This rearrangement joins TRBV19 to TRBJ2-2; D gene uncertain. The CDR3 runs to 11 residues. The germline CDR1 and CDR2 sequences are LNHDA and SQIVND (reference sequence). V shed 8 bases and J shed 6 bases, with 7 bases lying between them. DNA for the CDR3: TGTGCCAGTCTACTTGCCGGGGAGCTGTTTTTT. This codes for CASLLAGELFF.

A word on this clonotype: Without the conserved terminal phenylalanine or tryptophan, this CDR3 likely stems from a read error. No DNA is shown, since the ends of the CDR3 on it are uncertain; the CDR3 is the one TCRdb lists. The chain combines TRBV10-3 with TRBJ2-5; the table assigns TRBD1, which was not confirmed against the DNA. The CDR3 spans 13 amino acids, including both terminal residues. CDR1 ENHRY and CDR2 SYGVKD come from the germline V gene. The CDR3 region is CAIQTGGGKSQHL.

Concerning this clonotype itself: Since a much larger clone is just one base distant, this may be a read error. The genes are TRBV11-1 and TRBJ1-3, with D unresolved. CDR1 is SGHAT, CDR2 FQDESV, per germline (reference sequence). The CDR3 contains 13 residues. CDR3 sequence: CASRTPSGNAIYF. The CDR3 DNA sequence: TGTGCCAGCAGGACCCCCTCTGGAAACGCCATATATTTT.

In its sample, this clonotype was seen a few times. J is TRBJ2-1 and V is TRBV7-6; 8 bases match TRBD2. Germline loops: CDR1 SGHVS, CDR2 FNYEAQ. V gave up 2 bases and J gave up 6 bases; unmatched junction bases: 6. The CDR3 has 15 residues. CDR3 loop: CASSLTTSGLNEQFF. In DNA form, the CDR3 reads TGTGCCAGCAGCTTAACTACTAGCGGCCTCAATGAGCAGTTCTTC.

This clonotype was recorded at least ten times. The rearrangement joins TRBV5-6 to TRBJ2-7; 8 positions agree with TRBD2. The junction had 8 bases not matched to a gene; V was cut back by 0 bases and J by 6 bases. The CDR3 sequence is 15 residues long. Germline lookup yields CDR1 SGHDT and CDR2 YYEEEE. Written as DNA, the CDR3 is TGTGCCAGCAGCTTGGCCCAAAGGACTAGCCGCGAGCAGTACTTC. Its protein product is CASSLAQRTSREQYF. The full variable domain, with the rest looked up from reference TRBV5-6 and TRBJ2-7, is DAGVTQSPTHLIKTRGQQVTLRCSPKSGHDTVSWYQQALGQGPQFIFQYYEEEERQRGNFPDRFSGHQFPNYSSELNVNALLLGDSALYLCASSLAQRTSREQYFGPGTRLTVT.

This clonotype appeared many times. The V and J genes are TRBV5-1 and TRBJ1-4; D is undetermined. Germline CDR1 is SGHRS and CDR2 is YFSETQ. This CDR3 is built from 13 residues. Trimming took 1 base from V and 8 from J, leaving 9 bases between them. DNA of the CDR3: TGCGCCAGCAGCTTGAACGCGCGCGAAAAACTGTTTTTT. The encoded protein is CASSLNAREKLFF.

This clonotype was seen at least ten times. This rearrangement joins TRBV24-1 to TRBJ1-1, with a possible D match to TRBD1 (5 bases). Trimming took off 2 bases at V and 0 bases at J, with 9 bases between the two ends. CDR1 KGHDR and CDR2 SFDVKD come from the germline V gene. This CDR3 spans 15 amino acids. The CDR3 sequence: CATSDSRAMNTEAFF. CDR3 bases: TGTGCCACCAGTGATTCCAGGGCTATGAACACTGAAGCTTTCTTT.

This chain joins TRBV20-1 and TRBJ2-5; maybe TRBD2 (5 bases). Trimming left V 1 base short and J 2 bases short, with 20 bases between. Germline V lookup: CDR1 DFQATT, CDR2 SNEGSKA (reference sequence). This CDR3 is built from 17 residues. This CDR3 reads CSARGQLNTGEQETQYF. DNA for the CDR3: TGCAGTGCTAGAGGGCAGCTGAACACCGGGGAGCAAGAGACCCAGTACTTC.

About this clonotype: A much larger clone differs by one base, so this may be a read error. The chain carries TRBV20-1 and TRBJ2-3; TRBD2 aligns across 10 bases. Germline CDR1 and CDR2: DFQATT and SNEGSKA (reference sequence). This CDR3 spans 15 amino acids. Unmatched junction bases numbered 11, after V lost 1 base and J lost 10 bases. CDR3 coding DNA: TGCAGTGCTAGAGTCGCTAGCGGGAGCTCCCAAGCGCAGTATTTT. Amino acid sequence: CSARVASGSSQAQYF.

This clonotype was recorded at least ten times. The chain employs TRBV29-1 and TRBJ1-1; no definite D call. This CDR3 has 13 residues. Germline CDR1 SQVTM, CDR2 ANQGSEA. V gave up 5 bases and J gave up 3 bases, with 13 bases separating them. The CDR3 nucleotides are TGCAGCGTTACACCAGCAAGTCACACTGAAGCTTTCTTT. This codes for CSVTPASHTEAFF.

This clonotype was recorded a few times. The chain employs TRBV15 and TRBJ2-7; TRBD1 is a possible D gene (6 bases). Germline CDR1 reads LNHNV; CDR2 reads YYDKDF (reference sequence). V lost 3 bases and J lost 3, with 18 bases in between. The CDR3 totals 16 residues. The CDR3 loop reads CATSSATPDSIYEQYF. The CDR3 DNA is TGTGCCACCAGCAGCGCAACCCCGGACAGCATCTACGAGCAGTACTTC.

V and J are TRBV7-3 and TRBJ2-5, with 10 bases that match TRBD2. The J segment lost 5 bases and the V segment lost 2 bases, leaving 5 bases of the junction unmatched. Germline CDR1 is SGHTA and CDR2 is FQGTGA. The CDR3 consists of 15 residues. The CDR3 protein is CASSLDGTSVETQYF. The CDR3 bases are TGTGCCAGCAGCTTAGACGGGACTAGCGTGGAGACCCAGTACTTC.

The V call is TRBV28, the J call TRBJ1-1, with D uncertain. This CDR3 comprises 13 residues. Trimming removed 2 bases from V and 1 base from J, with 5 bases in between. CDR1 and CDR2 from the germline V gene are MDHEN and SYDVKM. CDR3 nucleotides: TGTGCCAGCAGTTTAATCTCGAACACTGAAGCTTTCTTT. Protein product: CASSLISNTEAFF.

The chain joins TRBV20-1 to TRBJ2-5; no firm D call. This CDR3 comprises 11 residues. The V end was cut by 0 bases, the J end by 2 bases, with 1 base between. Germline V gene lookup returns CDR1 DFQATT and CDR2 SNEGSKA (reference sequence). CDR3 residues: CSARDQETQYF. The CDR3 DNA sequence: TGCAGTGCTAGAGATCAAGAGACCCAGTACTTC.

This clonotype is termed medium-sized (0.01 to 0.1%). The chain employs TRBV10-3 and TRBJ1-2; TRBD1 might be the D (5 bases). The CDR3 has 12 residues. CDR1 is ENHRY, CDR2 SYGVKD, per germline. Trimming removed 6 bases from V and 4 bases from J, with 9 bases in between. In DNA form, the CDR3 reads TGTGCCATCAGCGTCGACAGCTATGGCTACACCTTC. Translation: CAISVDSYGYTF.

V usage is TRBV10-3 and J usage is TRBJ1-1; D possibly corresponds to TRBD1 (6 bases). Germline V gives CDR1 ENHRY, CDR2 SYGVKD. The CDR3 runs 14 residues. Trimming shortened V by 4 bases and J by 4 bases, and 13 bases separated the two germline ends. The CDR3 DNA is TGTGCCATCAGTGGGGACATCTGGACCACTGAAGCTTTCTTT. It encodes CAISGDIWTTEAFF.

The chain uses TRBV29-1 and TRBJ2-5; TRBD1 aligns across 10 bases. CDR3 length equals 12 residues. J was trimmed by 6 bases and V by 7 bases; bases with no gene match: 5. Germline V gives CDR1 SQVTM, CDR2 ANQGSEA. The CDR3 coding sequence is TGCAGCGCGACAGGGGGCGGGAAGACCCAGTACTTC. It specifies CSATGGGKTQYF.

The chain couples TRBV19 to TRBJ1-5; 7 bases fit TRBD1. The CDR3 has 16 residues. The V gene's germline CDR1 is LNHDA and CDR2 SQIVND (reference sequence). V lost 3 bases, J lost 7 bases, and 12 bases stayed unmatched. The CDR3 region is CASSISGTAIPQPQHF. The CDR3 bases are TGTGCCAGTAGTATCTCCGGGACAGCAATACCACAGCCCCAGCATTTT.

In this sample, this clonotype turned up many times. The chain combines TRBV19 with TRBJ1-2; no reliable D call. The CDR3 extends over 10 amino acids. From germline, CDR1 is LNHDA and CDR2 SQIVND (reference sequence). V was trimmed by 11 bases and J by 9 bases, leaving 13 bases between them. Here the CDR3 reads CAVLAFSYTF. Here the CDR3 DNA reads TGTGCCGTCCTCGCCTTTAGCTACACCTTC.

The rearrangement uses TRBV10-3 and TRBJ1-5, with 9 nucleotides matching TRBD1. Unmatched junction bases numbered 4, after V lost 1 base and J lost 3 bases. CDR1 and CDR2 (germline): ENHRY, SYGVKD. The CDR3 is 16 residues long. In DNA form, the CDR3 reads TGTGCCATCAGTGAGTGGGGGACAGGGTACAATCAGCCCCAGCATTTT. Residues: CAISEWGTGYNQPQHF.

This chain links TRBV12-3 or TRBV12-4 with TRBJ2-6, with 10 bases fitting TRBD1. Germline trimming cut 3 bases from V and 3 bases from J; bases unmatched to any gene: 5. The CDR3 runs 17 residues. The DNA for the CDR3 is TGTGCCAGCAGTTTGCGGACAGGGGGAGATGGGGCCAACGTCCTGACTTTC. Translated: CASSLRTGGDGANVLTF.

The chain links TRBV9 to TRBJ2-3; D ambiguous. CDR3 length equals 13 residues. Looked up from germline, CDR1 is SGDLS and CDR2 is YYNGEE. The V gene lost 5 bases and the J gene lost 3 bases, with 10 bases spanning the gap. CDR3 sequence: CASSRAGTDTQYF. The CDR3 DNA reads TGTGCCAGCAGTCGTGCAGGTACAGATACGCAGTATTTT.

This rearrangement joins TRBV5-5 to TRBJ1-1; 8 bases are shared with TRBD1. CDR3 length: 15 amino acids. The V gene's germline CDR1 is SGHKS and CDR2 YYEKEE (reference sequence). J was trimmed by 4 bases and V by 3 bases; bases with no gene match: 8. CDR3 amino acids: CASSSYPQGGTEAFF. The CDR3 region has the DNA TGTGCCAGCAGCTCCTACCCACAGGGGGGCACTGAAGCTTTCTTT.